Listed below are T cell receptor beta chains from one sample, sequenced in a study of Graves' ophthalmopathy and Graves' hyperthyroidism. From the multiplex PCR reads, TCRdb called clonotypes with MiXCR, one entry per CDR3 protein. The table includes about 170,000 distinct CDR3 sequences, less than 45% detected once. Specimen: peripheral blood. The receptors derive from a woman in her thirties or forties with Graves' ophthalmopathy. Each CDR3 is given with its conserved first and last residue.

V: TRBV2
J: TRBJ1-3
CDR3: CASREGGASGNTIYF

V: TRBV20-1
J: TRBJ2-2
CDR3: CSARQGAGGELFF

V: TRBV7-8
J: TRBJ1-1
CDR3: CASSFYRGREVNTEAFF

V: TRBV2
J: TRBJ2-5
CDR3: CASSAYYQETQYF

V: TRBV6-5
J: TRBJ2-5
CDR3: CASSYSRQSQETQYF

V: TRBV20-1
J: TRBJ1-5
CDR3: CSAGQGSVNQPQHF

V: TRBV6-2/TRBV6-3
J: TRBJ2-7
CDR3: CASRTGTSGRKGQYF

V: TRBV11-2
J: TRBJ2-7
CDR3: CASSRTGNHEQYF

V: TRBV30
J: TRBJ2-7
CDR3: CAWRPGTGKYEQYF

V: TRBV20-1
J: TRBJ1-2
CDR3: CSARRANYGYTF

V: TRBV12-3/TRBV12-4
J: TRBJ1-2
CDR3: CASRGPQNTYGYTF

V: TRBV24-1
J: TRBJ2-5
CDR3: CATSGAGDRETQYF

V: TRBV28
J: TRBJ2-7
CDR3: CASNNEYEQYF

V: TRBV28
J: TRBJ2-5
CDR3: CASSELAGVETQYF

V: TRBV20-1
J: TRBJ2-5
CDR3: CSALTGGLFETQYF

V: TRBV2
J: TRBJ2-5
CDR3: CASRAETVLQETQYF

V: TRBV4-1
J: TRBJ2-7
CDR3: CASSQGSTATYEQYF

V: TRBV3-1
J: TRBJ1-1
CDR3: CASSPRTGTNTEAFF

V: TRBV28
J: TRBJ2-2
CDR3: CASPKGVGELFF

V: TRBV30
J: TRBJ1-5
CDR3: CAWSRETANQPQHF

V: TRBV20-1
J: TRBJ1-1
CDR3: CSADGKTEAFF

V: TRBV6-1
J: TRBJ2-7
CDR3: CASSPKGGHEQYF

V: TRBV28
J: TRBJ1-5
CDR3: CASSRTDQPQHF

V: TRBV6-5
J: TRBJ1-3
CDR3: CASQRVTGNTIYF

V: TRBV12-3/TRBV12-4
J: TRBJ1-2
CDR3: CASSAGSPGYTF

V: TRBV7-9
J: TRBJ1-6
CDR3: CASSPQTVSSPLHF

V: TRBV27
J: TRBJ2-7
CDR3: CASSPYPVEVGEQYF

V: TRBV12-3/TRBV12-4
J: TRBJ2-7
CDR3: CASSEWGGISYEQYF

V: TRBV18
J: TRBJ1-1
CDR3: CASSPRKGANTEAFF

V: TRBV20-1
J: TRBJ2-5
CDR3: CSACDQETQYF

V: TRBV20-1
J: TRBJ1-5
CDR3: CSAAAGTGGHQPQHF

V: TRBV20-1
J: TRBJ2-4
CDR3: CSASLGLSKNIQYF

V: TRBV29-1
J: TRBJ2-7
CDR3: CSVEGVGQPSYEQYF

V: TRBV12-3/TRBV12-4
J: TRBJ2-5
CDR3: CASSPTWGETQYF

V: TRBV7-2
J: TRBJ2-7
CDR3: CASSLQRYEQYF

V: TRBV5-4
J: TRBJ1-2
CDR3: CASSLGDGGDYYGYTF

V: TRBV18
J: TRBJ2-7
CDR3: CASAAGAGEQYF

V: TRBV5-1
J: TRBJ2-3
CDR3: CASSLEDSNTDTQYF

V: TRBV20-1
J: TRBJ2-7
CDR3: CSAPGPGYADEQYF

V: TRBV7-9
J: TRBJ1-6
CDR3: CASSLDLNPDSPLHF

V: TRBV5-1
J: TRBJ2-5
CDR3: CASSLDGRVGETQYF

V: TRBV12-3/TRBV12-4
J: TRBJ2-7
CDR3: CASSGDRVDSYEQYF

V: TRBV12-5
J: TRBJ2-2
CDR3: CASGFAVAENTGELFF

V: TRBV12-3/TRBV12-4
J: TRBJ2-5
CDR3: CASSPRPVKSETQYF

V: TRBV28
J: TRBJ1-1
CDR3: CASSRGGGGNTEAFF

V: TRBV20-1
J: TRBJ2-5
CDR3: CSAPTPETQYF

V: TRBV2
J: TRBJ2-7
CDR3: CASSVGTGDYEQYF

V: TRBV28
J: TRBJ2-2
CDR3: CASTDRYTGELFF

V: TRBV24-1
J: TRBJ2-5
CDR3: CATSPRQGRGQETQYF

V: TRBV6-5
J: TRBJ2-7
CDR3: CASRPPRTGVYEQYF

V: TRBV7-2
J: TRBJ1-1
CDR3: CASSLLGIMNTEAFF

V: TRBV12-3/TRBV12-4
J: TRBJ2-2
CDR3: CATRSGGANTGELFF

V: TRBV2
J: TRBJ1-6
CDR3: CASSEVRLGDSPLHF

V: TRBV15
J: TRBJ2-2
CDR3: CATSSRSRDRVRTGELFF